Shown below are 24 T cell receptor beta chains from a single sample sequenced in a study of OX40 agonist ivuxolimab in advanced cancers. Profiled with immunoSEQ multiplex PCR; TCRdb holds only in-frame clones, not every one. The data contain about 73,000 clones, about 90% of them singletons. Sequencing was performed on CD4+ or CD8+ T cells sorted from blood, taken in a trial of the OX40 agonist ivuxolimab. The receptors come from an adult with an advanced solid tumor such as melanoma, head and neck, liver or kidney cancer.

DNA for the CDR3: TGTGCCAGCCACCGGACAGGCAGCACTGAAGCTTTCTTT. It yields the protein CASHRTGSTEAFF. This chain uses TRBV6-5 with TRBJ1-1; 7 bases match TRBD1. The CDR3 length is 13 residues. Germline values: CDR1 MNHEY, CDR2 SVGAGI. The ends lost 8 bases at V and 4 bases at J; junction bases unmatched: 7.

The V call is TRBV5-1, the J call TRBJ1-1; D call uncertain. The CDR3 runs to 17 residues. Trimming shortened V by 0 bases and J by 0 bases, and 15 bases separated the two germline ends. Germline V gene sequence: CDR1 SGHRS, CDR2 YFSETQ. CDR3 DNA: TGCGCCAGCAGCTTGGGTGCCTTGCCAACCCTGAACACTGAAGCTTTCTTT. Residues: CASSLGALPTLNTEAFF.

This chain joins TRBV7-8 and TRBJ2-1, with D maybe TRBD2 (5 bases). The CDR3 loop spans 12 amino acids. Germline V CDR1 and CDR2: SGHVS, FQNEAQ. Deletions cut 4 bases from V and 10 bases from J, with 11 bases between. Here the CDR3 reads CASSSPSGEQFF. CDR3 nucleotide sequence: TGTGCCAGCAGCTCCCCTTCGGGGGAGCAGTTCTTC.

The CDR3 DNA follows: TGTGCCAGCAGCCAGACAGGGGTCATTGGCTACACCTTC. Translated, it gives CASSQTGVIGYTF. This chain links TRBV9 with TRBJ1-2; 8 bases map to TRBD1. J lost 7 bases, V lost 4 bases, and 6 bases had no gene match. The CDR3 sequence is 13 residues long. The germline V gene encodes CDR1 SGDLS and CDR2 YYNGEE.

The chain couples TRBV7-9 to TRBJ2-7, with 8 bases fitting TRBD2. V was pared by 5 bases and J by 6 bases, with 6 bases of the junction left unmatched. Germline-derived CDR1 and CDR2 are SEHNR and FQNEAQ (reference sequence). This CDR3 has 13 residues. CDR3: CASSPGLASEQYF. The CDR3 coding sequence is TGTGCCAGCAGCCCTGGACTAGCCTCCGAGCAGTACTTC.

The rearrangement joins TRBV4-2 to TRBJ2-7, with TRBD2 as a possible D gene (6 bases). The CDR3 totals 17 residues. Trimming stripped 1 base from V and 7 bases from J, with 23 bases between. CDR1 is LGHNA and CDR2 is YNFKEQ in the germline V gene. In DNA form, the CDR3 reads TGTGCCAGCAGCCAAGCTAGTAAGGGCGGGACCGGCGGGGAGCAGTACTTC. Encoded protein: CASSQASKGGTGGEQYF.

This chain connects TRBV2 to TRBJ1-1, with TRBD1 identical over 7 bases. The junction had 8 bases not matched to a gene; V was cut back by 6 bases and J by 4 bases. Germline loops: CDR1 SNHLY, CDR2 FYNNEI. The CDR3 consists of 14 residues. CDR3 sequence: CASSKDREATEAFF. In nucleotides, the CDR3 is TGTGCCAGCAGCAAAGACAGGGAGGCCACTGAAGCTTTCTTT.

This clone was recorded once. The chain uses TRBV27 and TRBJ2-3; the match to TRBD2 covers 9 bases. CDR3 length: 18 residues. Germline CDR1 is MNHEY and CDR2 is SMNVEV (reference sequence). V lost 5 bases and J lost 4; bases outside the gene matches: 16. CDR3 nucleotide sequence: TGTGCCAGCAGTCTAGCGGGAACGGGGGGGGGCGCTTCAGATACGCAGTATTTT. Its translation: CASSLAGTGGGASDTQYF.

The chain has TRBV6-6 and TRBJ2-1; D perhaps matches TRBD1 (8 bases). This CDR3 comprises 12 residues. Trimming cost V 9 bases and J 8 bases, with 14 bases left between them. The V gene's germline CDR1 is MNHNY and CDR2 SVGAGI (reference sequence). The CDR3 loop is CASTGGAYEQFF. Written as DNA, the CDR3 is TGTGCCAGTACAGGGGGGGCCTATGAGCAGTTCTTC.

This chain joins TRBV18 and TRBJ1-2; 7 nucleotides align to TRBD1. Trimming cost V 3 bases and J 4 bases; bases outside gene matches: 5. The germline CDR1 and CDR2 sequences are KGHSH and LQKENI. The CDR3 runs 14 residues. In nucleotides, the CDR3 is TGTGCCAGCTCACCCTACCGGGACAGCTATGGCTACACCTTC. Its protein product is CASSPYRDSYGYTF.

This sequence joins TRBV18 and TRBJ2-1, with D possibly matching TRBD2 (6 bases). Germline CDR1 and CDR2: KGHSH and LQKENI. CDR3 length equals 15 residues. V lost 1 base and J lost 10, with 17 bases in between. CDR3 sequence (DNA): TGTGCCAGCTCACCACGGGACTCGTCGTACAGAGAGCAGTTCTTC. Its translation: CASSPRDSSYREQFF.

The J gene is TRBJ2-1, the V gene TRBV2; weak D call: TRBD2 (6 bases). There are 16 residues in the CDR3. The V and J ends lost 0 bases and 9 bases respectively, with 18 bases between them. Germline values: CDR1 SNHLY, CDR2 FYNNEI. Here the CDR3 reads CASSEAPGLVAPEQFF. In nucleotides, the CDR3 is TGTGCCAGCAGTGAAGCACCGGGACTGGTCGCCCCTGAGCAGTTCTTC. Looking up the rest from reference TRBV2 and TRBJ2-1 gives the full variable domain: EPEVTQTPSHQVTQMGQEVILRCVPISNHLYFYWYRQILGQKVEFLVSFYNNEISEKSEIFDDQFSVERPDGSNFTLKIRSTKLEDSAMYFCASSEAPGLVAPEQFFGPGTRLTVL.

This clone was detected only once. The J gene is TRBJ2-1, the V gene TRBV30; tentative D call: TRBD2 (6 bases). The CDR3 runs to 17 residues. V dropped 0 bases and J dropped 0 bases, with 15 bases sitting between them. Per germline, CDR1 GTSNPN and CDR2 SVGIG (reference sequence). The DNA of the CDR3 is TGTGCCTGGAGTGTACCTCTGGGAGGTGGCTCCTACAATGAGCAGTTCTTC. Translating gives CAWSVPLGGGSYNEQFF.

The CDR3 nucleotides are TGTGCCAGTAGACCGGGACAGGGGGATAATTCACCCCTCCACTTT. Protein product: CASRPGQGDNSPLHF. The chain uses TRBV19 and TRBJ1-6; TRBD1 aligns across 11 bases. The trim removed 6 bases at V and 5 bases at J, leaving 3 bases unmatched. The CDR3 has 15 residues. Germline V gene lookup returns CDR1 LNHDA and CDR2 SQIVND (reference sequence).

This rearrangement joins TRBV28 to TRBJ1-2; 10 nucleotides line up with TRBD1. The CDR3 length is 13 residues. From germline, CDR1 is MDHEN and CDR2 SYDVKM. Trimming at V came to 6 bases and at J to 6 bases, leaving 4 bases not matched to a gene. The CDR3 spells CASRGQGIHGYTF. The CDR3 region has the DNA TGTGCCAGCAGGGGACAGGGGATCCATGGCTACACCTTC.

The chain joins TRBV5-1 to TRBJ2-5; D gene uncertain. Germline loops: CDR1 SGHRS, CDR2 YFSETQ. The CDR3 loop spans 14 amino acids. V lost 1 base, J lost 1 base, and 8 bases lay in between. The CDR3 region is CASSLSFSQETQYF. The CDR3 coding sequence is TGCGCCAGCAGCTTGAGTTTTTCCCAAGAGACCCAGTACTTC. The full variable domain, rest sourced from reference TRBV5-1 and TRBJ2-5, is KAGVTQTPRYLIKTRGQQVTLSCSPISGHRSVSWYQQTPGQGLQFLFEYFSETQRNKGNFPGRFSGRQFSNSRSEMNVSTLELGDSALYLCASSLSFSQETQYFGPGTRLLVL.

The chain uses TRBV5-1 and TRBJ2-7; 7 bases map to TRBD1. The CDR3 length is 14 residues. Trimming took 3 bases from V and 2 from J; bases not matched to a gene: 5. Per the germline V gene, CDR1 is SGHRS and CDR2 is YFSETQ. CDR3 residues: CASSWGQNTYEQYF. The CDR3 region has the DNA TGCGCCAGCAGCTGGGGACAGAATACCTACGAGCAGTACTTC.

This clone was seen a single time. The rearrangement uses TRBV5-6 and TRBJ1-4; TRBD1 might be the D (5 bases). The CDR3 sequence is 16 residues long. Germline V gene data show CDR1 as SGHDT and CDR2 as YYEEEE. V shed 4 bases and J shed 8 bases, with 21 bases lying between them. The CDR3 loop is CASSRRGWQGEEKLFF. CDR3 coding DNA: TGTGCCAGCAGCCGCAGAGGGTGGCAGGGCGAAGAAAAACTGTTTTTT.

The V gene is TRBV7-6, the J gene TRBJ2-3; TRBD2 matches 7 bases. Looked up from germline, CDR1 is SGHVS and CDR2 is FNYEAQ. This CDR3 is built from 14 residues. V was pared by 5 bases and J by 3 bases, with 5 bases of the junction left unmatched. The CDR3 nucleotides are TGTGCCAGCAGCGATGGGGGGGGGACAGATACGCAGTATTTT. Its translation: CASSDGGGTDTQYF.

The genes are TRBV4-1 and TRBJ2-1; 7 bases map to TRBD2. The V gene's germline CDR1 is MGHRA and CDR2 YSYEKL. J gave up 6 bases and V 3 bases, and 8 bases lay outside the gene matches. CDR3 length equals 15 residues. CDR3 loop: CASSHLPRELNEQFF. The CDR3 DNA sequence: TGCGCCAGCAGCCACCTCCCGCGGGAGCTCAATGAGCAGTTCTTC.

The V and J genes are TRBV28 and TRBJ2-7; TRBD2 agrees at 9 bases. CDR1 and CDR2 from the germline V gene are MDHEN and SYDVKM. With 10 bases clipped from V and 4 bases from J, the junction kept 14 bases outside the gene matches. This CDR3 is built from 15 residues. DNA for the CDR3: TGTGCCACCCCCCACCCCAGGACTAGCGATTACGAGCAGTACTTC. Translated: CATPHPRTSDYEQYF.

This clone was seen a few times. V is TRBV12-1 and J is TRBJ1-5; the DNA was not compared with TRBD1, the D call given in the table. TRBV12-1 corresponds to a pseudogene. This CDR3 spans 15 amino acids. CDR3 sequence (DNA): TGTGCCAGCAGCTTTCACCGGGACAACGGGCAGCCCCAGCATTTT. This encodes CASSFHRDNGQPQHF.

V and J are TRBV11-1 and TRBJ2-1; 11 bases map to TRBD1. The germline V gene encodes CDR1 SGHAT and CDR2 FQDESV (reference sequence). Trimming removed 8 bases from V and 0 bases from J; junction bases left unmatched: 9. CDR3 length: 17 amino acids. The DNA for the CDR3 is TGTGCCAGCGCCGGACAGGGGGCACTTAGCTCCTACAATGAGCAGTTCTTC. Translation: CASAGQGALSSYNEQFF.

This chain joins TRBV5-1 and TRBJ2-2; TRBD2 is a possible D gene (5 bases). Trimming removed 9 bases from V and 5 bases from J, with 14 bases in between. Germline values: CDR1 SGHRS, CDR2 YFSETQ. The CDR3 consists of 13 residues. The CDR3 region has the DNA TGCGCCACCTCCAATAGCGTTACCGGGGAGCTGTTTTTT. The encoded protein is CATSNSVTGELFF. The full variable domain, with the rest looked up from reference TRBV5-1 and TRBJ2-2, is KAGVTQTPRYLIKTRGQQVTLSCSPISGHRSVSWYQQTPGQGLQFLFEYFSETQRNKGNFPGRFSGRQFSNSRSEMNVSTLELGDSALYLCATSNSVTGELFFGEGSRLTVL.